Each of the 10 T cell receptor beta chains below was sequenced from the same sample in a study of shared clonotypes between healthy human individuals. The assay was immunoSEQ multiplex PCR, and TCRdb's table has in-frame clones only and misses some. This table holds about 380,000 clones, approximately 97% found once. The sequencing input was memory CD8+ T cells sorted from blood. Subset meaning: CD45RO+ cells pooled with CCR7-negative TemRA cells. All receptors derive from a man in his thirties or forties in good health.

This clone was seen only once. The V gene is TRBV28, the J gene TRBJ1-5, with D unclear. The V end was cut by 8 bases, the J end by 0 bases, with 8 bases between. The CDR3 has 13 residues. Looked up from germline, CDR1 is MDHEN and CDR2 is SYDVKM. CDR3 region: CASGGYSNQPQHF. The CDR3 coding sequence is TGTGCCAGCGGAGGTTATAGCAATCAGCCCCAGCATTTT.

This chain connects TRBV10-3 to TRBJ2-7, with 9 bases matching TRBD1. Germline trimming cut 6 bases from V and 6 bases from J; bases unmatched to any gene: 9. The germline V gene has CDR1 ENHRY and CDR2 SYGVKD. This CDR3 region has 14 residues. CDR3 DNA sequence: TGTGCCATCAGCCAATCGACAGGGGGTGTCGAGCAGTACTTC. Its translation is CAISQSTGGVEQYF.

V is TRBV7-2 and J is TRBJ2-1; possible D gene TRBD2, 7 bases. This CDR3 contains 12 residues. Germline CDR1 and CDR2: SGHTA and FQGNSA. V lost 3 bases to trimming and J lost 8 bases, with 8 bases between them. The CDR3 loop is CASSLGGHEQFF. CDR3 DNA: TGTGCCAGCAGCTTGGGGGGGCATGAGCAGTTCTTC.

V usage is TRBV11-2 and J usage is TRBJ1-2; 8 bases align to TRBD1. The CDR3 sequence is 16 residues long. The V segment lost 1 base and the J segment 4 bases; nucleotides outside the gene matches: 8. Germline CDR1 reads SGHAT; CDR2 reads FQNNGV. The CDR3 loop is CASSLGGQGPTYGYTF. CDR3 coding DNA: TGTGCCAGCAGCTTAGGAGGACAGGGCCCTACCTATGGCTACACCTTC.

This chain joins TRBV27 and TRBJ2-1; D is undetermined. Looked up from germline, CDR1 is MNHEY and CDR2 is SMNVEV (reference sequence). V was cut by 3 bases and J by 0 bases, with 6 bases left in between. The CDR3 covers 14 residues. In nucleotides, the CDR3 is TGTGCCAGCAGTTTTAGCCTCTCCTACAATGAGCAGTTCTTC. Encoded protein: CASSFSLSYNEQFF.

This chain uses TRBV9 with TRBJ2-7; weak D call: TRBD1 (5 bases). In germline, CDR1 is SGDLS, CDR2 YYNGEE. V was pared by 4 bases and J by 6 bases, with 20 bases between. This CDR3 spans 15 amino acids. The CDR3 here is CASSPRQTLWGEQYF. For the CDR3, the DNA is TGTGCCAGCAGCCCACGACAGACCCTTTGGGGCGAGCAGTACTTC.

The J gene is TRBJ2-7, the V gene TRBV28; maybe TRBD1 (6 bases). Germline loops: CDR1 MDHEN, CDR2 SYDVKM. The V end lost 5 bases, the J end lost 6 bases, and 8 bases lay between the germline ends. This CDR3 is 11 amino acids long. CDR3 sequence: CASSPQGEQYF. CDR3 sequence (DNA): TGTGCCAGCAGTCCACAGGGCGAGCAGTACTTC.

V is TRBV6-5 and J is TRBJ1-1; D is undetermined. Between the trimmed V and J ends, which lost 0 bases and 1 base, there was a span of 12 bases. Germline V gene sequence: CDR1 MNHEY, CDR2 SVGAGI. The CDR3 covers 16 residues. The CDR3 loop reads CASSYSGGSGNTEAFF. In DNA, the CDR3 is TGTGCCAGCAGTTACTCGGGTGGCAGTGGGAACACTGAAGCTTTCTTT.

The chain uses TRBV5-1 and TRBJ2-3; D unresolved. The V end was cut by 0 bases, the J end by 0 bases, with 14 bases between. The CDR3 loop spans 17 amino acids. Germline V CDR1 and CDR2: SGHRS, YFSETQ. CDR3 sequence reads: CASSLGVLLSSTDTQYF. The CDR3 coding sequence is TGCGCCAGCAGCTTGGGTGTCTTACTATCTAGCACAGATACGCAGTATTTT.

The genes are TRBV28 and TRBJ2-7; TRBD1 matches 8 bases. V was clipped by 6 bases and J by 6 bases; unmatched bases: 4. The CDR3 is 12 residues long. From germline, CDR1 is MDHEN and CDR2 SYDVKM. The CDR3 sequence is CASSQGAGEQYF. CDR3 DNA: TGTGCCAGCAGCCAGGGGGCTGGCGAGCAGTACTTC.